This T cell receptor (beta chain) was identified in a study of shared clonotypes between healthy human individuals. It was at deep level that the assay was run. Replicate PCRs for sorted subsets used roughly 200 ng DNA; this equaled about 30,000 T cell genomes. TCRdb keeps only in-frame clones here, not all; method: immunoSEQ multiplex PCR. Among around 2,100,000 clones listed, about 95% were seen once. Study conclusions and caveats: Limited genetic and exposure-history diversity came from having few donors.

Worth noting for this clone: Its antigen remains unidentified.

Unmatched junction bases numbered 14, after V lost 6 bases and J lost 2 bases. The CDR3 has 17 residues. Germline CDR1 is LNHDA and CDR2 is SQIVND (reference sequence). Naive-designated CD8 cells lacked CD45RO, were positively enriched for CCR7, and omitted terminally differentiated effector memory CD45RA+ cells. All donors were healthy HIV-negative adults lacking recent acute infections or vaccinations. This chain uses TRBV19 with TRBJ2-3, with 7 bases matching TRBD2. The sequenced sample consisted of naive CD8+ T cells sorted from blood. The TCR originated in a man aged 18 to 30 in good health. DNA for the CDR3: TGTGCCAGTAGCACGCCCCCGGGACTACCCAACACAGATACGCAGTATTTT. Translated, it gives CASSTPPGLPNTDTQYF. Full variable domain (rest looked up from reference TRBV19 and TRBJ2-3): DGGITQSPKYLFRKEGQNVTLSCEQNLNHDAMYWYRQDPGQGLRLIYYSQIVNDFQKGDIAEGYSVSREKKESFPLTVTSAQKNPTAFYLCASSTPPGLPNTDTQYFGPGTRLTVL.